These 25 T cell receptor beta chains share one sample of origin, sequenced in a study of cytomegalovirus exposure and HLA in healthy donors. The study ran its PCR with 60 Vbeta and 13 Jbeta primers. TCRdb keeps only in-frame clones here, not all; method: immunoSEQ multiplex PCR. The sample contains approximately 200,000 clones, around 78% of which appear only once. Sequenced sample: PBMCs. These receptors originate from a man aged 30-40 years in good health and CMV-seronegative.

The table lists this clone with a few counts. The chain joins TRBV4-2 to TRBJ2-7; TRBD2 matches 7 bases. The CDR3 covers 16 residues. Germline values: CDR1 LGHNA, CDR2 YNFKEQ. The junction had 11 bases not matched to a gene; V was cut back by 1 base and J by 5 bases. This CDR3 reads CASSQVGTGGGHEQYF. For the CDR3, the DNA is TGTGCCAGCAGCCAAGTTGGGACGGGAGGTGGCCACGAGCAGTACTTC.

The genes are TRBV28 and TRBJ2-2; D is uncertain. The CDR3 consists of 15 residues. Germline V gene data show CDR1 as MDHEN and CDR2 as SYDVKM. Trimming stripped 1 base from V and 5 bases from J, with 11 bases between. The CDR3 sequence is CASSLYGSLTGELFF. The CDR3 nucleotides are TGTGCCAGCAGTTTATACGGGTCATTGACCGGGGAGCTGTTTTTT.

The chain employs TRBV4-1 and TRBJ1-5; TRBD1 aligns across 7 bases. The germline CDR1 and CDR2 sequences are MGHRA and YSYEKL. Germline trimming cut 0 bases from V and 7 bases from J; bases unmatched to any gene: 9. The CDR3 totals 16 residues. As DNA, the CDR3 is TGCGCCAGCAGCCAAGAGAACAGGGGTAGTGCGCAGCCCCAGCATTTT. Translation: CASSQENRGSAQPQHF.

V gene TRBV6-5 combines with J gene TRBJ2-1, with D unclear. This CDR3 region has 14 residues. The V gene lost 0 bases and the J gene lost 7 bases, with 10 bases spanning the gap. Germline loops: CDR1 MNHEY, CDR2 SVGAGI. CDR3 nucleotides: TGTGCCAGCAGTTACTCCTTGGGCTGGAATGAGCAGTTCTTC. Translation: CASSYSLGWNEQFF.

This chain joins TRBV27 and TRBJ2-3, with D tentatively TRBD2 (7 bases). The CDR3 runs 16 residues. CDR1 is MNHEY, CDR2 SMNVEV, per germline (reference sequence). V dropped 4 bases and J dropped 3 bases, with 17 bases sitting between them. CDR3 protein: CASSYRGGGVTDTQYF. The CDR3 coding sequence is TGTGCCAGCAGTTATAGGGGAGGGGGGGTTACAGATACGCAGTATTTT.

V gene TRBV10-3 combines with J gene TRBJ2-2, with D tentatively TRBD1 (6 bases). The CDR3 contains 14 residues. Germline V CDR1 and CDR2: ENHRY, SYGVKD. Trimming stripped 6 bases from V and 4 bases from J, with 12 bases between. The CDR3 loop is CAIRPTGSTGELFF. CDR3 DNA sequence: TGTGCCATCAGACCCACAGGGTCCACCGGGGAGCTGTTTTTT.

The V and J genes are TRBV27 and TRBJ2-1, with 8 bases lining up with TRBD1. The CDR3 is 13 residues long. Germline CDR1 MNHEY, CDR2 SMNVEV (reference sequence). The V gene end was trimmed by 6 bases and the J gene end by 6 bases; junction bases not matched to a gene: 4. For the CDR3, the DNA is TGTGCCAGCAGACCTACAGGGGGCAATGAGCAGTTCTTC. This gives the protein CASRPTGGNEQFF.

This rearrangement joins TRBV11-1 to TRBJ2-5; 9 bases agree with TRBD2. V was pared by 5 bases and J by 4 bases, with 17 bases of the junction left unmatched. The CDR3 runs to 18 residues. CDR1 is SGHAT and CDR2 is FQDESV in the germline V gene (reference sequence). The CDR3 coding sequence is TGTGCCAGCAGCCGACAGAGCCGAGCGGGAGGCTTGCGAGAGACCCAGTACTTC. Translated, it gives CASSRQSRAGGLRETQYF.

V usage is TRBV25-1 and J usage is TRBJ2-1; 9 bases are a match to TRBD1. The CDR3 is 14 residues long. V gave up 4 bases and J gave up 8 bases; unmatched junction bases: 6. Germline V gene data show CDR1 as MGHDK and CDR2 as SYGVNS. CDR3 in DNA: TGTGCCAGCAGTGGGACAGGGGTAAGCGATGAGCAGTTCTTC. Amino acid sequence: CASSGTGVSDEQFF.

CDR3 nucleotides: TGTGCCAGCAGCGTAGGGATTATGGGCCACGAGCAGTACTTC. Protein product: CASSVGIMGHEQYF. The chain has TRBV9 and TRBJ2-7, with unresolved D. Trimming cost V 0 bases and J 5 bases, with 12 bases left between them. CDR3 length equals 14 residues. Germline V gene sequence: CDR1 SGDLS, CDR2 YYNGEE.

In this sample, this clone turned up a few times. V is TRBV6-1 and J is TRBJ1-2; TRBD1 might be the D (5 bases). This CDR3 is 14 amino acids long. V was clipped by 3 bases and J by 4 bases, with 12 bases between them. The germline gives CDR1 MNHNS, CDR2 SASEGT. The CDR3 region has the DNA TGTGCCAGCAGTGAGAGGGAGGGGAGCTATGGCTACACCTTC. Protein: CASSEREGSYGYTF.

The rearrangement links TRBV27 to TRBJ1-1; the match to TRBD1 covers 11 bases. The J segment lost 4 bases and the V segment lost 4 bases, leaving 14 bases of the junction unmatched. Germline values: CDR1 MNHEY, CDR2 SMNVEV (reference sequence). There are 18 residues in the CDR3. The chain's CDR3 is CASSYKIRDRGTGTEAFF. The CDR3, as DNA: TGTGCCAGCAGTTACAAGATCCGGGACAGGGGGACCGGCACTGAAGCTTTCTTT.

This chain joins TRBV10-1 and TRBJ2-1; TRBD2 is a possible D gene (5 bases). The germline V and J ends were trimmed by 3 bases and 15 bases, with 15 bases remaining between them. The germline CDR1 and CDR2 sequences are WNHNN and SYGVQD (reference sequence). The CDR3 loop spans 12 amino acids. The DNA for the CDR3 is TGCGCCAGCAGTGACCTCCCCGGAGGTGCGTTCTTC. It translates to CASSDLPGGAFF.

The chain uses TRBV27 and TRBJ1-6; D is perhaps TRBD1 (5 bases). CDR1 and CDR2 from the germline V gene are MNHEY and SMNVEV (reference sequence). The CDR3 spans 15 residues. Trimming pared 5 bases from V and 9 bases from J, leaving 17 bases between. The DNA of the CDR3 is TGTGCCAGCAGTCCCCTCGGGGGAGAGATTTCACCCCTCCACTTT. Protein product: CASSPLGGEISPLHF.

DNA of the CDR3: TGTGCCAGCAGCTTATACAGGGTAAATGAGCAGTTCTTC. This translates into CASSLYRVNEQFF. The chain recombines TRBV5-4 with TRBJ2-1, with D perhaps TRBD1 (6 bases). Germline loops: CDR1 SGHNT, CDR2 YYREEE (reference sequence). The CDR3 is 13 residues long. V was clipped by 2 bases and J by 7 bases, with 10 bases between them.

This clone appeared a few times. The CDR3 nucleotides read TGTGCCAGCAGCTTGAACAGGGGAGGCCCAGATACGCAGTATTTT. Its translation: CASSLNRGGPDTQYF. The gene calls are TRBV5-4 and TRBJ2-3, with a weak D call TRBD1 (7 bases). The CDR3 is 15 amino acids. The V end was cut by 1 base, the J end by 4 bases, with 13 bases between. CDR1 SGHNT and CDR2 YYREEE come from the germline V gene (reference sequence). Looking up the rest from reference TRBV5-4 and TRBJ2-3 gives the full variable domain: ETGVTQSPTHLIKTRGQQVTLRCSSQSGHNTVSWYQQALGQGPQFIFQYYREEENGRGNFPPRFSGLQFPNYSSELNVNALELDDSALYLCASSLNRGGPDTQYFGPGTRLTVL.

This clone occurred once. The chain is built from TRBV29-1 and TRBJ2-7; D not certain. The CDR3 contains 13 residues. CDR1 is SQVTM and CDR2 is ANQGSEA in the germline V gene. The CDR3 is CRNPGPSSYEQYF. Written as DNA, the CDR3 is TGCAGGAACCCGGGTCCCAGCTCCTACGAGCAGTACTTC.

This chain's CDR3 is CASNPGGRGREQYF. CDR3 bases: TGTGCCAGCAATCCAGGGGGCCGGGGAAGGGAGCAGTACTTC. The V call is TRBV27, the J call TRBJ2-7; the match to TRBD1 covers 8 bases. V lost 7 bases and J lost 7; bases outside the gene matches: 12. Germline loops: CDR1 MNHEY, CDR2 SMNVEV (reference sequence). CDR3 size: 14 residues.

V gene TRBV7-9 combines with J gene TRBJ2-1; 8 nucleotides align to TRBD2. V trimming: 6 bases; J trimming: 6 bases; junction bases outside the gene matches: 10. Germline V lookup: CDR1 SEHNR, CDR2 FQNEAQ (reference sequence). The CDR3 is 15 amino acids. The CDR3 sequence: CASRRMSGSFNEQFF. Here the CDR3 DNA reads TGTGCCAGCAGACGTATGAGCGGGAGTTTCAATGAGCAGTTCTTC.

The V call is TRBV21-1, the J call TRBJ2-6; the DNA was not used to check the table's D call, TRBD2. TRBV21-1 is an annotated pseudogene. The CDR3 length is 16 residues. The CDR3 loop reads CASSKERVSGANVLTF. CDR3 in DNA: TGTGCCAGCAGCAAAGAAAGAGTCTCTGGGGCCAACGTCCTGACTTTC.

The chain recombines TRBV28 with TRBJ1-1, with 7 bases identical to TRBD1. Germline CDR1 is MDHEN and CDR2 is SYDVKM. This CDR3 comprises 13 residues. Trimming took 10 bases from V and 5 from J; bases not matched to a gene: 10. In nucleotides, the CDR3 is TGTGCCACCTCCAGGTCAGGGGGGACTGAAGCTTTCTTT. This codes for CATSRSGGTEAFF.

This chain joins TRBV11-3 and TRBJ1-2; a possible D gene is TRBD1 (6 bases). Germline CDR1 SGHNT, CDR2 YENEEA. The V and J ends lost 4 bases and 1 base respectively, with 22 bases between them. The CDR3 runs 18 residues. In nucleotides, the CDR3 is TGTGCCAGCAGCTCCCCCACCCCGACAGGCCTCCTTAACTATGGCTACACCTTC. Encoded protein: CASSSPTPTGLLNYGYTF.

J is TRBJ2-1 and V is TRBV25-1, with unresolved D. CDR1 is MGHDK and CDR2 is SYGVNS in the germline V gene. The CDR3 length is 13 residues. V was trimmed by 1 base and J by 9 bases, leaving 10 bases between them. In nucleotides, the CDR3 is TGTGCCAGCAGTGAATCAGGTGCATCTGAGCAGTTCTTC. Translation gives CASSESGASEQFF.

V and J are TRBV6-6 and TRBJ1-5, with 12 bases identical to TRBD1. This CDR3 comprises 16 residues. The germline gives CDR1 MNHNY, CDR2 SVGAGI (reference sequence). The V segment lost 4 bases and the J segment 2 bases; nucleotides outside the gene matches: 3. Written as DNA, the CDR3 is TGTGCCAGCAGTTTGGGGACAGGGGGCGGCAATCAGCCCCAGCATTTT. Protein product: CASSLGTGGGNQPQHF.

The chain joins TRBV7-9 to TRBJ2-1, with 10 bases identical to TRBD2. Germline CDR1 SEHNR, CDR2 FQNEAQ (reference sequence). V gave up 5 bases and J gave up 11 bases; unmatched junction bases: 15. There are 16 residues in the CDR3. The CDR3 sequence is CASSETRAGGPGKQFF. The CDR3 nucleotides read TGTGCCAGCAGCGAAACAAGAGCGGGAGGGCCGGGAAAGCAGTTCTTC. The entire variable domain, with the rest obtained from reference TRBV7-9 and TRBJ2-1, is as follows: DTGVSQNPRHKITKRGQNVTFRCDPISEHNRLYWYRQTLGQGPEFLTYFQNEAQLEKSRLLSDRFSAERPKGSFSTLEIQRTEQGDSAMYLCASSETRAGGPGKQFFGPGTRLTVL.